These 21 T cell receptor beta chains were all obtained from the same sample, sequenced in a study of shared clonotypes between healthy human individuals. Here immunoSEQ multiplex PCR was the method, and the copy in TCRdb shows in-frame clones only, minus some. The sample includes some 2,500,000 clones, roughly 93% seen only once; the top ten take 0.36%. The sample consisted of naive CD4+ T cells from PBMCs. Subset noted: CD45RA+ positively selected. These receptors were obtained from a man between 18 and 35 years old in good health. Some clones in this sample may be carry-over from other donors' samples.

The chain employs TRBV7-8 and TRBJ1-5; possible D gene TRBD1, 6 bases. The CDR3 is 14 residues long. V was pared by 1 base and J by 3 bases, with 7 bases between. Germline V gene data show CDR1 as SGHVS and CDR2 as FQNEAQ. In DNA, the CDR3 is TGTGCCAGCAGCTTAGGGACAGCCAATCAGCCCCAGCATTTT. Translating it yields CASSLGTANQPQHF.

This clone was observed a few times. This chain connects TRBV28 to TRBJ2-7; D remains ambiguous. Germline V gene lookup returns CDR1 MDHEN and CDR2 SYDVKM. Trimming shortened V by 3 bases and J by 8 bases, and 14 bases separated the two germline ends. The CDR3 sequence is 13 residues long. As DNA, the CDR3 is TGTGCCAGCAGTTTTGAGACACCCCCTCAGCAGTACTTC. Its translation: CASSFETPPQQYF. The full variable domain, in which reference TRBV28 and TRBJ2-7 provide the parts outside the CDR3, is DVKVTQSSRYLVKRTGEKVFLECVQDMDHENMFWYRQDPGLGLRLIYFSYDVKMKEKGDIPEGYSVSREKKERFSLILESASTNQTSMYLCASSFETPPQQYFGPGTRLTVT.

The chain joins TRBV19 to TRBJ2-1, with TRBD1 matching 7 bases. The CDR3 sequence is 14 residues long. Germline V CDR1 and CDR2: LNHDA, SQIVND (reference sequence). With V trimmed by 4 bases and J by 5 bases, 5 bases remained unmatched. The CDR3, as DNA: TGTGCCAGTAGTACATCGACAGGGAACAATGAGCAGTTCTTC. This sequence encodes CASSTSTGNNEQFF.

As regards this clone: The same CDR3 can be traced to other DNA sequences in this sample. The chain carries TRBV28 and TRBJ1-5; D remains ambiguous. Trimming pared 1 base from V and 4 bases from J, leaving 8 bases between. The CDR3 spans 14 residues. CDR1 is MDHEN, CDR2 SYDVKM, per germline. CDR3: CASSLLRSNQPQHF. The CDR3 coding sequence is TGTGCCAGCAGTTTATTACGTTCGAATCAGCCCCAGCATTTT.

The gene calls are TRBV28 and TRBJ2-3; TRBD2 aligns across 8 bases. V gave up 0 bases and J gave up 3 bases; unmatched junction bases: 8. The length of the CDR3 is 17 residues. Per germline, CDR1 MDHEN and CDR2 SYDVKM. The CDR3 DNA sequence: TGTGCCAGCAGTTTATGGCCCAGCGGGAGTGGAACAGATACGCAGTATTTT. Translating it yields CASSLWPSGSGTDTQYF.

The J gene is TRBJ2-7, the V gene TRBV27, with D uncertain. The CDR3 consists of 14 residues. V was cut by 6 bases and J by 0 bases, with 12 bases left in between. The germline V gene has CDR1 MNHEY and CDR2 SMNVEV (reference sequence). The CDR3 coding sequence is TGTGCCAGCAGCCGCCGGCAGTCCTCCTACGAGCAGTACTTC. Translated: CASSRRQSSYEQYF.

The rearrangement joins TRBV19 to TRBJ2-6; the match to TRBD1 covers 8 bases. V lost 0 bases, J lost 2 bases, and 6 bases stayed unmatched. This CDR3 spans 18 amino acids. Per the germline V gene, CDR1 is LNHDA and CDR2 is SQIVND (reference sequence). CDR3 sequence reads: CASSIEAAGGAGANVLTF. The DNA for the CDR3 is TGTGCCAGTAGTATAGAGGCGGCAGGGGGCGCTGGGGCCAACGTCCTGACTTTC. Drawing the rest from reference TRBV19 and TRBJ2-6, the complete variable domain is DGGITQSPKYLFRKEGQNVTLSCEQNLNHDAMYWYRQDPGQGLRLIYYSQIVNDFQKGDIAEGYSVSREKKESFPLTVTSAQKNPTAFYLCASSIEAAGGAGANVLTFGAGSRLTVL.

CDR3 DNA: TGTGCCTGGAGTTTTCAGGGGAGGTATGGCTACACCTTC. It is translated as CAWSFQGRYGYTF. The V gene is TRBV30, the J gene TRBJ1-2, with a weak D call TRBD1 (6 bases). CDR1 is GTSNPN and CDR2 is SVGIG in the germline V gene (reference sequence). This CDR3 is 13 amino acids long. Trimming cost V 2 bases and J 5 bases, with 12 bases left between them.

For this clone: This specimen includes other DNA sequences encoding the same CDR3. The rearrangement joins TRBV7-2 to TRBJ2-1, with TRBD2 matching over 15 bases. In germline, CDR1 is SGHTA, CDR2 FQGNSA. The CDR3 loop spans 15 amino acids. V shed 4 bases and J 8 bases; nucleotides not matched to a gene: 3. CDR3 sequence (DNA): TGTGCCAGCAGCTCGGGACTAGCGGGAGGATATGAGCAGTTCTTC. Translated: CASSSGLAGGYEQFF.

The chain employs TRBV21-1 and TRBJ2-4; the tabulated D call, TRBD2, remains unverified against the DNA. TRBV21-1 is listed as a pseudogene. The CDR3 totals 21 residues. CDR3 sequence reads: CASSRTFGTSGRAWSKNIQYF. The CDR3 region has the DNA TGTGCCAGCAGCAGAACCTTTGGGACTAGCGGGAGGGCATGGAGCAAAAACATTCAGTACTTC.

Only one count was recorded for this clone. The chain joins TRBV13 to TRBJ2-7, with 7 bases aligning to TRBD2. CDR1 is PRHDT, CDR2 FYEKMQ, per germline (reference sequence). Trimming cost V 5 bases and J 2 bases; bases outside gene matches: 9. The CDR3 runs to 15 residues. The CDR3 sequence: CASSHYFRGAYEQYF. The DNA for the CDR3 is TGTGCCAGCAGCCATTATTTCCGGGGGGCCTACGAGCAGTACTTC.

V is TRBV18 and J is TRBJ2-3, with D tentatively TRBD2 (5 bases). Trimming pared 0 bases from V and 5 bases from J, leaving 12 bases between. The V gene's germline CDR1 is KGHSH and CDR2 LQKENI. The CDR3 is 15 residues long. The CDR3 loop is CASSPPASSRDTQYF. The CDR3 DNA is TGTGCCAGCTCACCACCGGCTAGCTCGCGAGATACGCAGTATTTT. Drawing the rest from reference TRBV18 and TRBJ2-3, the complete variable domain is NAGVMQNPRHLVRRRGQEARLRCSPMKGHSHVYWYRQLPEEGLKFMVYLQKENIIDESGMPKERFSAEFPKEGPSILRIQQVVRGDSAAYFCASSPPASSRDTQYFGPGTRLTVL.

The rearrangement links TRBV5-1 to TRBJ2-3, with 7 bases lining up with TRBD2. CDR1 and CDR2 from the germline V gene are SGHRS and YFSETQ. There are 16 residues in the CDR3. V trimming: 1 base; J trimming: 1 base; junction bases outside the gene matches: 6. The CDR3 spells CASSLSPGGRTDTQYF. CDR3 nucleotide sequence: TGCGCCAGCAGCTTGAGCCCGGGAGGCCGCACAGATACGCAGTATTTT.

The CDR3 reads CASSAVSGEQFF. DNA of the CDR3: TGTGCCAGCTCAGCTGTCTCAGGTGAGCAGTTCTTC. V usage is TRBV18 and J usage is TRBJ2-1, with D uncertain. This CDR3 has 12 amino acids. Germline CDR1 reads KGHSH; CDR2 reads LQKENI. The V end was cut by 5 bases, the J end by 9 bases, with 11 bases between. The variable domain in full, with the rest retrieved from reference TRBV18 and TRBJ2-1, is NAGVMQNPRHLVRRRGQEARLRCSPMKGHSHVYWYRQLPEEGLKFMVYLQKENIIDESGMPKERFSAEFPKEGPSILRIQQVVRGDSAAYFCASSAVSGEQFFGPGTRLTVL.

The sample holds one count of this clone. The chain joins TRBV10-3 to TRBJ1-4; 9 bases are shared with TRBD1. Looked up from germline, CDR1 is ENHRY and CDR2 is SYGVKD. CDR3 length: 14 residues. Trimming removed 6 bases from V and 5 bases from J; junction bases left unmatched: 4. The CDR3, as DNA: TGTGCCATCAGCTCGACAGGGGGGAATGAAAAACTGTTTTTT. It is translated as CAISSTGGNEKLFF.

The rearrangement links TRBV29-1 to TRBJ2-5; 10 bases match TRBD1. V shed 7 bases and J 3 bases; nucleotides not matched to a gene: 8. The CDR3 sequence is 14 residues long. Germline lookup yields CDR1 SQVTM and CDR2 ANQGSEA. CDR3 nucleotide sequence: TGCAGCGCCGCTAGGACAGGGGGGGAAGAGACCCAGTACTTC. This translates into CSAARTGGEETQYF. Based on the CDR3 plus reference TRBV29-1 and TRBJ2-5, the full variable domain is SAVISQKPSRDICQRGTSLTIQCQVDSQVTMMFWYRQQPGQSLTLIATANQGSEATYESGFVIDKFPISRPNLTFSTLTVSNMSPEDSSIYLCSAARTGGEETQYFGPGTRLLVL.

V gene TRBV4-2 combines with J gene TRBJ2-5, with D possibly being TRBD1 or TRBD2 (6 bases each). Trimming cost V 0 bases and J 7 bases, with 24 bases left between them. This CDR3 has 18 residues. CDR1 is LGHNA and CDR2 is YNFKEQ in the germline V gene. CDR3 amino acids: CASSQDPRGAYGKGTQYF. As DNA, the CDR3 is TGTGCCAGCAGCCAAGATCCAAGGGGGGCATATGGGAAGGGGACCCAGTACTTC.

This clone was detected once. At the DNA level, this CDR3 is encoded by other sequences in the same sample as well. V gene TRBV30 combines with J gene TRBJ2-7, with D possibly being TRBD1 (6 bases). Germline V gene lookup returns CDR1 GTSNPN and CDR2 SVGIG (reference sequence). The germline V and J ends were trimmed by 3 bases and 1 base, with 7 bases remaining between them. CDR3 length: 12 residues. The CDR3 loop is CAWRDSSYEQYF. The CDR3 DNA reads as TGTGCCTGGAGGGACAGTTCCTACGAGCAGTACTTC.

The chain couples TRBV6-5 to TRBJ2-3; possible D gene TRBD2, 5 bases. Trimming left V 9 bases short and J 8 bases short, with 15 bases between. CDR1 is MNHEY, CDR2 SVGAGI, per germline. This CDR3 region has 12 residues. The CDR3 protein is CASQLRGSTQYF. The CDR3 DNA follows: TGTGCCAGTCAGCTTCGAGGGAGTACGCAGTATTTT.

As concerns this clone: An end of the junction does not agree with germline; a read error may underlie this. The V and J genes are TRBV5-4 and TRBJ2-5; the D gene could be TRBD1 or TRBD2 (7 bases each). The end of the DNA is better explained by TRBJ2-7, so the J call may be wrong. Germline V CDR1 and CDR2: SGHNT, YYREEE (reference sequence). This CDR3 has 15 residues. The CDR3 DNA sequence: TGCGCCAGCAGCCAAGCCAGGGAGGGGGCTGCCGAGCAGTACTTC. Its translation is CASSQAREGAAEQYF.

As to this clone: This specimen includes other DNA sequences encoding the same CDR3. V and J are TRBV4-2 and TRBJ1-1; D not certain. Germline V lookup: CDR1 LGHNA, CDR2 YNFKEQ. V was shortened by 0 bases and J by 3 bases, with 5 bases between the two germline ends. The CDR3 has 13 amino acids. The CDR3 nucleotides are TGTGCCAGCAGCCAAGATGGGGACACTGAAGCTTTCTTT. This codes for CASSQDGDTEAFF.